This is a list of T cell receptor beta chains from one sample in a study of shared clonotypes between healthy human individuals. Method: immunoSEQ multiplex PCR; TCRdb's copy keeps in-frame clones and lacks some. The profile covers roughly 660,000 clones, with around 90% appearing a single time and more than 30% taken by the ten largest. The sample was memory CD8+ T cells from PBMCs. These receptors originate from a man aged 18 to 30 in good health. Some clones in this sample may be carry-over from other donors' samples. Both conserved end residues are part of each CDR3. Fields, in order: clone size, V gene, J gene, D gene, CDR3 protein, CDR3 DNA. The D gene is left open where the match is weak. The listing skips clone size in some rows; elsewhere it reads once, few, many or a size class.

NA	TRBV18	TRBJ2-7	NA	CASSPRRQNNYEQYF	TGTGCCAGCTCACCACGGCGGCAGAACAATTACGAGCAGTACTTC
NA	TRBV19	TRBJ2-3	NA	CASSIGAGSTDTQYF	TGTGCCAGTAGTATCGGCGCGGGTAGCACAGATACGCAGTATTTT
NA	TRBV9	TRBJ2-7	NA	CASSAGLAGEQYF	TGTGCCAGCAGCGCGGGACTGGCTGGCGAGCAGTACTTC
NA	TRBV30	TRBJ1-1	NA	CAWSLVAGEAFF	TGTGCCTGGAGTTTGGTGGCAGGTGAAGCTTTCTTT
NA	TRBV7-9	TRBJ1-2	NA	CAISAPGLDYGYTF	TGTGCCATTAGCGCCCCAGGTCTTGACTATGGCTACACCTTC
NA	TRBV6-1	TRBJ1-5	NA	CASSAWGDLSNQPQHF	TGTGCCAGCAGTGCCTGGGGGGACCTTAGCAATCAGCCCCAGCATTTT
NA	TRBV9	TRBJ1-2	NA	CASSTQDGINYGYTF	TGTGCCAGCAGCACCCAAGACGGAATTAACTATGGCTACACCTTC
NA	TRBV7-3	TRBJ2-3	NA	CASSLEGTDTQYF	TGTGCCAGCAGCCTAGAGGGCACAGATACGCAGTATTTT
NA	TRBV28	TRBJ1-5	NA	CASSSREGPPQHF	TGTGCCAGCAGTAGCCGGGAGGGGCCGCCCCAGCATTTT
NA	TRBV27	TRBJ2-1	TRBD2	CASSHPPGLALSEQFF	TGTGCCAGCAGCCACCCACCGGGACTAGCGTTGAGTGAGCAGTTCTTC
once	TRBV5-6	TRBJ2-7	TRBD1	CASSFGTGSYEQYF	TGTGCCAGCAGCTTCGGGACAGGGTCCTACGAGCAGTACTTC
NA	TRBV29-1	TRBJ2-1	NA	CSVELKGPSYNEQFF	TGCAGCGTTGAATTAAAGGGACCGTCCTACAATGAGCAGTTCTTC
NA	TRBV11-2	TRBJ2-7	NA	CASSYAGQSYEQYF	TGTGCCAGCAGCTATGCGGGGCAGTCCTACGAGCAGTACTTC
NA	TRBV7-3	TRBJ2-2	NA	CASSLGANTGELFF	TGTGCCAGCAGCTTAGGGGCGAACACCGGGGAGCTGTTTTTT
once	TRBV27	TRBJ2-3	TRBD2	CASSTRLAHTQYF	TGTGCCAGCAGTACGAGACTAGCGCATACGCAGTATTTT
NA	TRBV5-8	TRBJ1-1	TRBD1	CARVDRVNTEAFF	TGTGCCAGGGTGGACAGGGTGAACACTGAAGCTTTCTTT
NA	TRBV5-6	TRBJ1-5	NA	CASSLMGQPQHF	TGTGCCAGCAGCTTGATGGGTCAGCCCCAGCATTTT
NA	TRBV13	TRBJ1-1	NA	CASSLGDSEGTEAFF	TGTGCCAGCAGCTTAGGCGATTCGGAGGGCACTGAAGCTTTCTTT
once	TRBV5-1	TRBJ1-2	NA	CASSLLIGTDGYTF	TGCGCCAGCAGCTTGTTGATCGGGACGGATGGCTACACCTTC
NA	TRBV19	TRBJ2-1	NA	CASSAHNEQFF	TGTGCCAGTAGTGCCCATAATGAGCAGTTCTTC
NA	TRBV4-1	TRBJ1-6	TRBD1	CASSPWDSSYNSPLHF	TGCGCCAGCAGCCCCTGGGACAGCTCCTATAATTCACCCCTCCACTTT
NA	TRBV7-6	TRBJ2-1	NA	CASSSRDSVYNEQFF	TGTGCCAGCAGTTCGCGAGACAGCGTTTACAATGAGCAGTTCTTC
NA	TRBV11-2	TRBJ2-3	NA	CASSLDSPVPTDTQYF	TGTGCCAGCAGCTTAGATTCCCCGGTCCCCACAGATACGCAGTATTTT
NA	TRBV4-1	TRBJ2-7	NA	CASSQGQYEQYF	TGCGCCAGCAGCCAAGGTCAGTACGAGCAGTACTTC
NA	TRBV28	TRBJ1-5	TRBD1	CASSLGQGARGQPQHF	TGTGCCAGCAGTCTCGGACAGGGGGCGCGAGGCCAGCCCCAGCATTTT
NA	TRBV11-2	TRBJ2-2	TRBD1	CASSSRQGRIGELFF	TGTGCCAGCAGCTCTCGACAGGGAAGGATCGGGGAGCTGTTTTTT
NA	TRBV18	TRBJ1-4	NA	CASSGGHVNEKLFF	TGTGCCAGCTCCGGCGGACACGTTAATGAAAAACTGTTTTTT
NA	TRBV25-1	TRBJ1-4	NA	CASSPYGQLNEKLFF	TGTGCCAGCAGCCCCTATGGGCAGCTAAATGAAAAACTGTTTTTT
NA	TRBV7-2	TRBJ2-3	NA	CASSLPSGHPGPDTQYF	TGTGCCAGCAGCTTACCCTCGGGACACCCAGGCCCAGATACGCAGTATTTT
NA	TRBV2	TRBJ2-2	NA	CASWPYGPVSSTGELFF	TGTGCCAGCTGGCCCTATGGGCCAGTTAGCTCCACCGGGGAGCTGTTTTTT
once	TRBV4-3	TRBJ2-7	NA	CASSQDDEQYF	TGCGCCAGCAGCCAAGATGACGAGCAGTACTTC
NA	TRBV6-5	TRBJ2-7	NA	CASSYSSGTTYEQYF	TGTGCCAGCAGTTACTCCTCCGGGACAACTTACGAGCAGTACTTC
NA	TRBV27	TRBJ1-5	NA	CASSLSSYSNQPQHF	TGTGCCAGCAGTTTATCCAGCTATAGCAATCAGCCCCAGCATTTT
NA	TRBV2	TRBJ2-3	TRBD1	CATRTGQGEADTQYF	TGTGCCACCCGGACTGGACAGGGGGAGGCAGATACGCAGTATTTT
NA	TRBV16	TRBJ2-1	NA	CASSQSDEQFF	TGTGCCAGCAGCCAAAGCGATGAGCAGTTCTTC
NA	TRBV7-9	TRBJ2-7	TRBD1	CASNKGASYEQYF	TGTGCCAGCAATAAGGGGGCCTCCTACGAGCAGTACTTC
NA	TRBV9	TRBJ2-3	NA	CASSVEGGTDTQYF	TGTGCCAGCAGCGTGGAGGGGGGCACAGATACGCAGTATTTT
NA	TRBV7-8	TRBJ2-2	NA	CASSLVPAGTGELFF	TGTGCCAGCAGCTTAGTTCCCGCCGGCACCGGGGAGCTGTTTTTT